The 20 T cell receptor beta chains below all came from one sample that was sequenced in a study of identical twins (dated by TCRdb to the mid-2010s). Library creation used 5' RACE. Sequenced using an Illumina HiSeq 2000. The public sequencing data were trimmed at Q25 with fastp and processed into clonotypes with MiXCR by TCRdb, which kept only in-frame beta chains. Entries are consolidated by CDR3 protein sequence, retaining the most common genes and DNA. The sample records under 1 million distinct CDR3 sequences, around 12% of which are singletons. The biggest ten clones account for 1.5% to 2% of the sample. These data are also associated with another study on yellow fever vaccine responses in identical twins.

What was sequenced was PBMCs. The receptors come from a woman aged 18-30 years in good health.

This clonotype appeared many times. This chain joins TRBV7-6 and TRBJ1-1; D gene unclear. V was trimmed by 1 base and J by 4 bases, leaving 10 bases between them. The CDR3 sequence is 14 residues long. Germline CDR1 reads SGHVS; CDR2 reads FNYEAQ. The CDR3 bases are TGTGCCAGCAGCTTAGACACGGAGAGCACTGAAGCTTTCTTT. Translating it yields CASSLDTESTEAFF.

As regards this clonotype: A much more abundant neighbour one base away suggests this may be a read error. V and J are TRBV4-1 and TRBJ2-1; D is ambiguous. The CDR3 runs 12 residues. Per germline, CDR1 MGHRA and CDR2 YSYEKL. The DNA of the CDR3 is TGCGCCAGCAGCCAAGATCTCCATGAGCTGTTCTTC. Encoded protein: CASSQDLHELFF.

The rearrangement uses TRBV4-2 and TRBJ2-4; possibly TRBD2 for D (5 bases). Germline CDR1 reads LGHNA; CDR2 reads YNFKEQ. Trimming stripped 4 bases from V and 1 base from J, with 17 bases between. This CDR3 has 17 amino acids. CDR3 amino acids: CASSPLGGQTAKNIQYF. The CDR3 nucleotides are TGTGCCAGCAGCCCCCTCGGCGGGCAGACCGCCAAAAACATTCAGTACTTC.

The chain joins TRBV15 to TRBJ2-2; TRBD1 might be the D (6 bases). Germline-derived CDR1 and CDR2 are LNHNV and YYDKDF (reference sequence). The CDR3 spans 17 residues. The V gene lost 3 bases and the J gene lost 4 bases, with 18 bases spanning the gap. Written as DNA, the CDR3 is TGTGCCACCAGCAGCGAATACAGGGATCTGGGCACCGGGGAGCTGTTTTTT. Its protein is CATSSEYRDLGTGELFF.

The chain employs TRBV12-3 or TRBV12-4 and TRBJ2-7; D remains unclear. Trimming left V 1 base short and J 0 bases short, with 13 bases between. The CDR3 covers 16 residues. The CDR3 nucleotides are TGTGCCAGCAGTTTAGAGGTCGGGCGCCTCTCCTACGAGCAGTACTTC. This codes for CASSLEVGRLSYEQYF.

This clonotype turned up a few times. DNA of the CDR3: TGCAGCCCAGGGGACTCCTATGGCTACACCTTC. Protein: CSPGDSYGYTF. The chain carries TRBV20-1 and TRBJ1-2, with D maybe TRBD1 (6 bases). Germline values: CDR1 DFQATT, CDR2 SNEGSKA (reference sequence). This CDR3 is 11 amino acids long.

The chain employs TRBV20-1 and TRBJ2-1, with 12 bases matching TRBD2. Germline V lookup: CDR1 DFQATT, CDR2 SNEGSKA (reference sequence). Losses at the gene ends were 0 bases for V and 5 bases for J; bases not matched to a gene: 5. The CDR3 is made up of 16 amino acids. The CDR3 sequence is CSARDPGTSGHNEQFF. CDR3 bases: TGCAGTGCTAGAGACCCCGGGACTAGCGGGCACAATGAGCAGTTCTTC.

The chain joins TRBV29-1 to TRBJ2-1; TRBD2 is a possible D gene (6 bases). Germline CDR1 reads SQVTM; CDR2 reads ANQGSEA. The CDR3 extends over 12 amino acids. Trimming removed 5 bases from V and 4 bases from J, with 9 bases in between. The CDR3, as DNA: TGCAGCGTTTTTCTAGCGTACAATGAGCAGTTCTTC. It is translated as CSVFLAYNEQFF.

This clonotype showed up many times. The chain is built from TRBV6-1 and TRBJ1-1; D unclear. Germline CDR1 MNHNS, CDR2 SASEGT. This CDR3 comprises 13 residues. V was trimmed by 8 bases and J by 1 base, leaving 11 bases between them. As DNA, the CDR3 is TGTGCCAGCCGCCGGGGTGGGAACACTGAAGCTTTCTTT. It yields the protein CASRRGGNTEAFF.

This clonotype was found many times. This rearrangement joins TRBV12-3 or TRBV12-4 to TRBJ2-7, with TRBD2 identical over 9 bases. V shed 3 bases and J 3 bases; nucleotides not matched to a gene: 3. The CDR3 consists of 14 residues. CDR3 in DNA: TGTGCCAGCAGTTTGGGCGGGAGGGGCTACGAGCAGTACTTC. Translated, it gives CASSLGGRGYEQYF.

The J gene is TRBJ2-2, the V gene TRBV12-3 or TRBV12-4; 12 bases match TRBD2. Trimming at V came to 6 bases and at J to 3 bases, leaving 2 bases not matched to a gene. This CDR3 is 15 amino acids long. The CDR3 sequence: CASSRTSGDTGELFF. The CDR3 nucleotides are TGTGCCAGCAGCCGGACTAGCGGGGACACCGGGGAGCTGTTTTTT.

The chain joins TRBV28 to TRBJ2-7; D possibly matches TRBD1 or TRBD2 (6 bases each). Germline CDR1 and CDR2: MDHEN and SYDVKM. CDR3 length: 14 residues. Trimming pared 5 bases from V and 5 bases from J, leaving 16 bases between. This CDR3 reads CASSKGGTLNEQYV. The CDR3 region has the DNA TGTGCCAGCAGTAAAGGGGGGACACTTAACGAGCAGTACGTC.

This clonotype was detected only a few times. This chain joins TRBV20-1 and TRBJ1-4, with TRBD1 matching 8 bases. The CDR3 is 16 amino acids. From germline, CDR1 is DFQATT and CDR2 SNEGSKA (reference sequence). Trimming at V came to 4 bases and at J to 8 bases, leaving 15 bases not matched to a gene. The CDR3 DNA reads TGCAGTGCTACTAAAAGAGCGGGACAGGCCGGGGAAAAACTGTTTTTT. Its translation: CSATKRAGQAGEKLFF.

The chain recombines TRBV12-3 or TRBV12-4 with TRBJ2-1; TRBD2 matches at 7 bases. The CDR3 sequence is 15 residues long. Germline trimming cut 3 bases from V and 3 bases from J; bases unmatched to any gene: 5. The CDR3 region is CASSFLASGYNEQFF. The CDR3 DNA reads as TGTGCCAGCAGTTTCTTGGCTAGCGGCTACAATGAGCAGTTCTTC.

CDR3 sequence: CASSSRTSDRVATNEKLFF. Here the CDR3 DNA reads TGCGCCAGCAGCTCTAGAACCTCGGACCGAGTTGCAACTAATGAAAAACTGTTTTTT. The chain links TRBV5-1 to TRBJ1-4; no reliable D call. Deletions cut 3 bases from V and 0 bases from J, with 21 bases between. The CDR3 length is 19 residues. Germline V gives CDR1 SGHRS, CDR2 YFSETQ. Using reference TRBV5-1 and TRBJ1-4 for the parts outside the CDR3, the full variable domain is KAGVTQTPRYLIKTRGQQVTLSCSPISGHRSVSWYQQTPGQGLQFLFEYFSETQRNKGNFPGRFSGRQFSNSRSEMNVSTLELGDSALYLCASSSRTSDRVATNEKLFFGSGTQLSVL.

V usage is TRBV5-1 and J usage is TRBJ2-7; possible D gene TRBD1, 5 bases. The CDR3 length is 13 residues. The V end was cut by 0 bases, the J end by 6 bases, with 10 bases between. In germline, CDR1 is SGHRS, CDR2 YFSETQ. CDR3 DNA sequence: TGCGCCAGCAGCTTGGTGGGGCGAAGCGAGCAGTACTTC. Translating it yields CASSLVGRSEQYF. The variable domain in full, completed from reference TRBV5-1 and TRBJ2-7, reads KAGVTQTPRYLIKTRGQQVTLSCSPISGHRSVSWYQQTPGQGLQFLFEYFSETQRNKGNFPGRFSGRQFSNSRSEMNVSTLELGDSALYLCASSLVGRSEQYFGPGTRLTVT.

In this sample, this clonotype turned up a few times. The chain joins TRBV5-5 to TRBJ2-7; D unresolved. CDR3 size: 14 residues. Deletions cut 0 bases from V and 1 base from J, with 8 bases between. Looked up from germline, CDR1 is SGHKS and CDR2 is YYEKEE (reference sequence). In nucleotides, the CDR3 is TGTGCCAGCAGCTTGGTTCTAGAGTCCTACGAGCAGTACTTC. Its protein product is CASSLVLESYEQYF. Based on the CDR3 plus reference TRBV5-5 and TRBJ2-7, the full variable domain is DAGVTQSPTHLIKTRGQQVTLRCSPISGHKSVSWYQQVLGQGPQFIFQYYEKEERGRGNFPDRFSARQFPNYSSELNVNALLLGDSALYLCASSLVLESYEQYFGPGTRLTVT.

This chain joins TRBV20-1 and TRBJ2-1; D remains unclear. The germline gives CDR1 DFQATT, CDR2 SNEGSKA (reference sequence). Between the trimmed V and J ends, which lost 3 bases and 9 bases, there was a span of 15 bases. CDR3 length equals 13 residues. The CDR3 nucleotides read TGCAGTGCTAGTCTTACTCCAGCCGGTGAGCAGTTCTTC. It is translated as CSASLTPAGEQFF.

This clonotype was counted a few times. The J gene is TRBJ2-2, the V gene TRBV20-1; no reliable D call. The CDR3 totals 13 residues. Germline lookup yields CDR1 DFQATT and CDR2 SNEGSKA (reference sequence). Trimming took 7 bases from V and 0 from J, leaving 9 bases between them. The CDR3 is CSVDITNTGELFF. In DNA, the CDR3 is TGCAGTGTTGATATTACGAACACCGGGGAGCTGTTTTTT.

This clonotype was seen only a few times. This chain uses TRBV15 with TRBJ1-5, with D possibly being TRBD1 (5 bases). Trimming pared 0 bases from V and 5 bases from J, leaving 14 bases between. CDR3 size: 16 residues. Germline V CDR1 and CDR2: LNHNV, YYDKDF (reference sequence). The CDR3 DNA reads TGTGCCACCAGCAGAGATTTAGGGGCGCGGGATCAGCCCCAGCATTTT. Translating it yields CATSRDLGARDQPQHF. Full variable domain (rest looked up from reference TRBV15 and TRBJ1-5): DAMVIQNPRYQVTQFGKPVTLSCSQTLNHNVMYWYQQKSSQAPKLLFHYYDKDFNNEADTPDNFQSRRPNTSFCFLDIRSPGLGDTAMYLCATSRDLGARDQPQHFGDGTRLSIL.